This T cell receptor (beta chain) is from a study of shared clonotypes between healthy human individuals. Repertoires were generated with immunoSEQ multiplex PCR, while TCRdb's copy carries only in-frame clones and drops some. The sample records about 2,100,000 clones, under 95% being singletons. CD45RO negativity and positive selection for CCR7 defined naive CD8 cells, a population that excluded terminally differentiated effector memory CD45RA+ cells. The V gene's germline CDR1 is MNHNY and CDR2 SVGAGI (reference sequence). Trimming left V 4 bases short and J 2 bases short, with 12 bases between. The CDR3 sequence is 15 residues long.

J is TRBJ1-3 and V is TRBV6-6; no firm D call. The clonotype originates from a man aged 18 to 29 in good health. Some clones in this sample may be carry-over from other donors' samples. The sample consisted of naive CD8+ T cells from PBMCs. For the CDR3, the DNA is TGTGCCAGCAGTTCCGATCTGCTGCCTGGAAACACCATATATTTT. Translating gives CASSSDLLPGNTIYF.